This T cell receptor beta chain emerged from a study of beta chain features in type 1 diabetes. Study background: Sorted cell examination encompassed 85 million to 130 million cells across all samples.

Study observations and caveats: Type 1 diabetes patients had VDJ junctions that carried fewer insertions and more deletions.

The CDR3 consists of 15 residues. Trimming took 0 bases from V and 2 from J, leaving 10 bases between them. Per germline, CDR1 SGHTA and CDR2 FQGNSA. As concerns this clone: Its target is unknown.

The entirety of the isolated RNA underwent reverse transcription, so expressed TCRB transcripts were sequenced. Regulatory, naive and central memory T cell samples averaged approximately 3.5 million reads. Profiled with immunoSEQ multiplex PCR; TCRdb holds only in-frame clones, not every one. This table holds about 360,000 clones, around an eighth found once. All sorted populations exceeded 98% purity. The sequence was collected from a man aged 18 to 30 in good health. Sequencing input: naive CD4+ T cells from blood. This sequence joins TRBV7-2 and TRBJ1-2; tentatively, D is TRBD1 (5 bases). The CDR3 DNA follows: TGTGCCAGCAGCTTAGCGCCTAGGACAAACTATGGCTACACCTTC. This gives the protein CASSLAPRTNYGYTF.